These T cell receptor beta chains were read from a single sample in a study of T cell changes during pregnancy in multiple sclerosis. Profiled with immunoSEQ multiplex PCR; TCRdb holds only in-frame clones, not every one. The data show 40,000 to 45,000 clones, around 90% seen once. The input for sequencing was CD4+ T cells from peripheral blood mononuclear cells, taken in the second trimester of pregnancy. The source is a female donor in good health, enrolled as a control in a pregnancy study. Each CDR3 is given with its conserved first and last residue. The order of the fields is clone size, CDR3 length, D gene, V gene, J gene, CDR3 DNA, CDR3 protein. D genes are given only for firm matches. Expanded clones get a size class; other rows say once, few or many, or leave the size out.

clone size: -
CDR3 length: 13
D gene: -
V gene: TRBV7-9
J gene: TRBJ2-1
CDR3 DNA: TGTGCCAGCAGCTTAGTCCGGGACAATGAGCAGTTCTTC
CDR3 protein: CASSLVRDNEQFF

clone size: -
CDR3 length: 15
D gene: -
V gene: TRBV11-3
J gene: TRBJ1-4
CDR3 DNA: TGTGCCAGCAGCTTAGTTTGGGGCCGCAATGAAAAACTGTTTTTT
CDR3 protein: CASSLVWGRNEKLFF

clone size: -
CDR3 length: 16
D gene: -
V gene: TRBV7-3
J gene: TRBJ2-2
CDR3 DNA: TGTGCCAGCAGCCCAATGGCCAGGGGAAACACCGGGGAGCTGTTTTTT
CDR3 protein: CASSPMARGNTGELFF

clone size: -
CDR3 length: 15
D gene: TRBD1
V gene: TRBV5-6
J gene: TRBJ2-3
CDR3 DNA: TGTGCCAGCAGCCAAGCTCGACAGGGAAAAAATACGCAGTATTTT
CDR3 protein: CASSQARQGKNTQYF

clone size: -
CDR3 length: 15
D gene: TRBD2
V gene: TRBV7-3
J gene: TRBJ2-1
CDR3 DNA: TGTGCCAGCAGCTCGGGACTAGCGGGAAATAATGAGCAGTTCTTC
CDR3 protein: CASSSGLAGNNEQFF

clone size: few
CDR3 length: 15
D gene: TRBD1
V gene: TRBV7-9
J gene: TRBJ1-1
CDR3 DNA: TGTGCCAGCGGCCGGTACGGGACAGGGGGAACTGAAGCTTTCTTT
CDR3 protein: CASGRYGTGGTEAFF

clone size: -
CDR3 length: 15
D gene: TRBD1
V gene: TRBV7-9
J gene: TRBJ1-1
CDR3 DNA: TGTGCCAGCAGCTTCCCAGACATCGGACAGGTTCGAGCTTTCTTT
CDR3 protein: CASSFPDIGQVRAFF

clone size: -
CDR3 length: 15
D gene: TRBD1
V gene: TRBV7-9
J gene: TRBJ2-5
CDR3 DNA: TGTGCCAGCAGCTTAGTTGGGGACAGGAGAGAGACCCAGTACTTC
CDR3 protein: CASSLVGDRRETQYF

clone size: -
CDR3 length: 15
D gene: TRBD1
V gene: TRBV2
J gene: TRBJ2-7
CDR3 DNA: TGTGCCAGCAGTGCCCGGACAGGGACAGGGCACGAGCAGTACTTC
CDR3 protein: CASSARTGTGHEQYF

clone size: -
CDR3 length: 13
D gene: -
V gene: TRBV27
J gene: TRBJ1-6
CDR3 DNA: TGTGCCAGCAGTATCGGGGGAAATTCACCCCTCCACTTT
CDR3 protein: CASSIGGNSPLHF

clone size: -
CDR3 length: 20
D gene: TRBD2
V gene: TRBV9
J gene: TRBJ2-1
CDR3 DNA: TGTGCCAGCAGCCCGCGCCCCGGGACTAGCGGGGGGGCCTTCTACAATGAGCAGTTCTTC
CDR3 protein: CASSPRPGTSGGAFYNEQFF

clone size: -
CDR3 length: 14
D gene: -
V gene: TRBV5-6
J gene: TRBJ2-7
CDR3 DNA: TGTGCCAGCAGCTTGAGCAGCGTGACCTACGAGCAGTACTTC
CDR3 protein: CASSLSSVTYEQYF

clone size: -
CDR3 length: 14
D gene: TRBD2
V gene: TRBV7-2
J gene: TRBJ2-7
CDR3 DNA: TGTGCCAGCAGCTTATATGGGACTATCTACGAGCAGTACTTC
CDR3 protein: CASSLYGTIYEQYF

clone size: -
CDR3 length: 15
D gene: TRBD1
V gene: TRBV28
J gene: TRBJ1-1
CDR3 DNA: TGTGCCAGCAGTTTAGGGGGACAGGGGGCGCCTGAAGCTTTCTTT
CDR3 protein: CASSLGGQGAPEAFF

clone size: -
CDR3 length: 15
D gene: TRBD2
V gene: TRBV7-2
J gene: TRBJ2-7
CDR3 DNA: TGTGCCAGCAGCTGGAGGACTAGCGGGAGAGACGAGCAGTACTTC
CDR3 protein: CASSWRTSGRDEQYF

clone size: medium-sized
CDR3 length: 14
D gene: TRBD1
V gene: TRBV7-2
J gene: TRBJ2-7
CDR3 DNA: TGTGCCAGCAGCTTAGGGCAGGGGGCCTACGAGCAGTACTTC
CDR3 protein: CASSLGQGAYEQYF

clone size: -
CDR3 length: 16
D gene: -
V gene: TRBV4-2
J gene: TRBJ2-3
CDR3 DNA: TGTGCCAGCAGCCGGCCGGAGGGCCGGAGCACAGATACGCAGTATTTT
CDR3 protein: CASSRPEGRSTDTQYF

clone size: -
CDR3 length: 14
D gene: -
V gene: TRBV30
J gene: TRBJ1-4
CDR3 DNA: TGTGCCTGGAGTGTCGGAGGGACTAATGAAAAACTGTTTTTT
CDR3 protein: CAWSVGGTNEKLFF

clone size: -
CDR3 length: 15
D gene: -
V gene: TRBV6-6
J gene: TRBJ2-2
CDR3 DNA: TGTGCCAGCAGTGGGCGACAGACGAACACCGGGGAGCTGTTTTTT
CDR3 protein: CASSGRQTNTGELFF

clone size: -
CDR3 length: 15
D gene: -
V gene: TRBV13
J gene: TRBJ2-2
CDR3 DNA: TGTGCCAGCAGCTCCGGGGGGCTGAGCACCGGGGAGCTGTTTTTT
CDR3 protein: CASSSGGLSTGELFF

clone size: -
CDR3 length: 15
D gene: TRBD1
V gene: TRBV6-5
J gene: TRBJ1-2
CDR3 DNA: TGTGCCAGCAGCCTAACAGGGGTGGCCCCCTATGGCTACACCTTC
CDR3 protein: CASSLTGVAPYGYTF

clone size: -
CDR3 length: 15
D gene: -
V gene: TRBV28
J gene: TRBJ1-1
CDR3 DNA: TGTGCCAGCGGCCTAACCTCGCCTAGGGGGACTGAAGCTTTCTTT
CDR3 protein: CASGLTSPRGTEAFF

clone size: -
CDR3 length: 14
D gene: -
V gene: TRBV7-2
J gene: TRBJ1-3
CDR3 DNA: TGTGCCAGCAGCAAACAGGTTTCTGGAAACACCATATATTTT
CDR3 protein: CASSKQVSGNTIYF

clone size: -
CDR3 length: 13
D gene: TRBD1
V gene: TRBV5-4
J gene: TRBJ1-1
CDR3 DNA: TGTGCCAGCAGCTTGAACAGGGGGGTCCCTGCTTTCTTT
CDR3 protein: CASSLNRGVPAFF

clone size: -
CDR3 length: 15
D gene: TRBD2
V gene: TRBV4-1
J gene: TRBJ2-5
CDR3 DNA: TGCGCCAGCAGCCAAGTTCGGGCTAGCGGAGAGACCCAGTACTTC
CDR3 protein: CASSQVRASGETQYF

clone size: -
CDR3 length: 16
D gene: TRBD2
V gene: TRBV5-1
J gene: TRBJ2-7
CDR3 DNA: TGCGCCAGCAGTCCCCTAGCGGGAGGGCCTGTCTACGAGCAGTACTTC
CDR3 protein: CASSPLAGGPVYEQYF

clone size: -
CDR3 length: 17
D gene: TRBD1
V gene: TRBV15
J gene: TRBJ1-1
CDR3 DNA: TGTGCCACCAGCAGACAAGCCGGGACAGGGACGAACACTGAAGCTTTCTTT
CDR3 protein: CATSRQAGTGTNTEAFF

clone size: -
CDR3 length: 17
D gene: -
V gene: TRBV5-3
J gene: TRBJ2-7
CDR3 DNA: TGTGCCAGAAGCTCGCATCCTCGATCTGGGGGCCTAGACGAGCAGTACTTC
CDR3 protein: CARSSHPRSGGLDEQYF

clone size: -
CDR3 length: 15
D gene: -
V gene: TRBV9
J gene: TRBJ2-3
CDR3 DNA: TGTGCCAGCAGCGTCATCGGCGGATACACAGATACGCAGTATTTT
CDR3 protein: CASSVIGGYTDTQYF

clone size: -
CDR3 length: 12
D gene: -
V gene: TRBV7-9
J gene: TRBJ2-5
CDR3 DNA: TGTGCCAGCAGCCGCGGGCAAGAGACCCAGTACTTC
CDR3 protein: CASSRGQETQYF

clone size: -
CDR3 length: 15
D gene: -
V gene: TRBV7-2
J gene: TRBJ1-4
CDR3 DNA: TGTGCCAGCAGACCCCAACAGGGAATTAATGAAAAACTGTTTTTT
CDR3 protein: CASRPQQGINEKLFF

clone size: -
CDR3 length: 16
D gene: TRBD2
V gene: TRBV11-2
J gene: TRBJ2-3
CDR3 DNA: TGTGCCAGCAGCTTCCGGACTAGCGGGGGTACAGATACGCAGTATTTT
CDR3 protein: CASSFRTSGGTDTQYF

clone size: -
CDR3 length: 14
D gene: TRBD2
V gene: TRBV10-2
J gene: TRBJ2-7
CDR3 DNA: TGCGCCAGCCGGACTAGCGGGGGGATATACGAGCAGTACTTC
CDR3 protein: CASRTSGGIYEQYF

clone size: -
CDR3 length: 14
D gene: TRBD1
V gene: TRBV11-2
J gene: TRBJ1-1
CDR3 DNA: TGTGCCAGCAGCTTAGTAGGGACAGGGGTCTCAGCTTTCTTT
CDR3 protein: CASSLVGTGVSAFF

clone size: -
CDR3 length: 16
D gene: TRBD2
V gene: TRBV11-3
J gene: TRBJ2-1
CDR3 DNA: TGTGCCAGCAGCTTAGCCGGGACTAGCGCATACAATGAGCAGTTCTTC
CDR3 protein: CASSLAGTSAYNEQFF

clone size: -
CDR3 length: 17
D gene: TRBD2
V gene: TRBV27
J gene: TRBJ2-1
CDR3 DNA: TGTGCCAGCAGTTCTCAGATAGCGGGAGGAGCGATCAATGAGCAGTTCTTC
CDR3 protein: CASSSQIAGGAINEQFF

clone size: -
CDR3 length: 17
D gene: TRBD1
V gene: TRBV5-1
J gene: TRBJ2-1
CDR3 DNA: TGCGCCAGCAGCTTGACAGGGGGAACCACGATCTACAATGAGCAGTTCTTC
CDR3 protein: CASSLTGGTTIYNEQFF

clone size: -
CDR3 length: 16
D gene: -
V gene: TRBV6-5
J gene: TRBJ2-2
CDR3 DNA: TGTGCCAGCAGTTACTCTACTAGCCGGGGCGGTGGGGAGCTGTTTTTT
CDR3 protein: CASSYSTSRGGGELFF

clone size: -
CDR3 length: 15
D gene: -
V gene: TRBV19
J gene: TRBJ1-5
CDR3 DNA: TGTGCCAGTGCAGGGCGGCGCGAGGGCAATCAGCCCCAGCATTTT
CDR3 protein: CASAGRREGNQPQHF

clone size: -
CDR3 length: 15
D gene: TRBD2
V gene: TRBV6-1
J gene: TRBJ2-7
CDR3 DNA: TGTGCCAGCAGTGAAGCTAGCGGGGGGAGTTACGAGCAGTACTTC
CDR3 protein: CASSEASGGSYEQYF

clone size: -
CDR3 length: 16
D gene: -
V gene: TRBV9
J gene: TRBJ2-3
CDR3 DNA: TGTGCCAGCAGCGTAGACGTCGGGCAGGGGCCAGATACGCAGTATTTT
CDR3 protein: CASSVDVGQGPDTQYF

clone size: -
CDR3 length: 14
D gene: -
V gene: TRBV2
J gene: TRBJ1-5
CDR3 DNA: TGTGCCAGCAGTAACGCCAGGCGTTATCAGCCCCAGCATTTT
CDR3 protein: CASSNARRYQPQHF

clone size: -
CDR3 length: 13
D gene: -
V gene: TRBV29-1
J gene: TRBJ1-4
CDR3 DNA: TGCAGCGTACTCCGGGACACCACTGAAAAACTGTTTTTT
CDR3 protein: CSVLRDTTEKLFF

clone size: -
CDR3 length: 13
D gene: TRBD1
V gene: TRBV7-9
J gene: TRBJ2-7
CDR3 DNA: TGTGCCAGCAGCCGACAGGGATCCTACGAGCAGTACTTC
CDR3 protein: CASSRQGSYEQYF

clone size: few
CDR3 length: 14
D gene: -
V gene: TRBV30
J gene: TRBJ2-1
CDR3 DNA: TGTGCCTGGAGTACAACGGCAGGGTACAATGAGCAGTTCTTC
CDR3 protein: CAWSTTAGYNEQFF

clone size: -
CDR3 length: 19
D gene: TRBD2
V gene: TRBV7-2
J gene: TRBJ2-1
CDR3 DNA: TGTGCCAGCAGCTTAGGGGGACTAGCGGGAGGGCCTGTTTACAATGAGCAGTTCTTC
CDR3 protein: CASSLGGLAGGPVYNEQFF

clone size: -
CDR3 length: 12
D gene: -
V gene: TRBV6-5
J gene: TRBJ1-6
CDR3 DNA: TGTGCCAGCAGGGGGGCCTATTCACCCCTCCACTTT
CDR3 protein: CASRGAYSPLHF

clone size: -
CDR3 length: 13
D gene: -
V gene: TRBV30
J gene: TRBJ2-3
CDR3 DNA: TGTACAGCCAGCGGGCCAAGCACAGATACGCAGTATTTT
CDR3 protein: CTASGPSTDTQYF

clone size: -
CDR3 length: 12
D gene: -
V gene: TRBV5-4
J gene: TRBJ2-1
CDR3 DNA: TGTGCCAGCAGCTTTCTCGGGAGTGAGCAGTTCTTC
CDR3 protein: CASSFLGSEQFF

clone size: -
CDR3 length: 12
D gene: TRBD1
V gene: TRBV29-1
J gene: TRBJ2-7
CDR3 DNA: TGCAGCTACCAGGGACAGACCTACGAGCAGTACTTC
CDR3 protein: CSYQGQTYEQYF

clone size: -
CDR3 length: 16
D gene: -
V gene: TRBV7-2
J gene: TRBJ2-5
CDR3 DNA: TGTGCCAGCAGCTTAGCGGGCAGGAACATTCGGGAGACCCAGTACTTC
CDR3 protein: CASSLAGRNIRETQYF

clone size: -
CDR3 length: 18
D gene: -
V gene: TRBV23-1
J gene: TRBJ2-1
CDR3 DNA: TGCGCCAGCAGTCCGTCGTCCTATACCGGGACTGATTGGGATGAGCAGTTCTTC
CDR3 protein: CASSPSSYTGTDWDEQFF

clone size: -
CDR3 length: 13
D gene: -
V gene: TRBV9
J gene: TRBJ2-1
CDR3 DNA: TGTGCCAGCAGCGTAGCTACCGGGAATGAGCAGTTCTTC
CDR3 protein: CASSVATGNEQFF

clone size: -
CDR3 length: 16
D gene: TRBD1
V gene: TRBV5-1
J gene: TRBJ1-1
CDR3 DNA: TGCGCCAGCAGCTTGGTACTGACAGGGCGAAACACTGAAGCTTTCTTT
CDR3 protein: CASSLVLTGRNTEAFF

clone size: -
CDR3 length: 13
D gene: -
V gene: TRBV5-4
J gene: TRBJ2-5
CDR3 DNA: TGTGCCAGCAGCTTCGGCGGGACCGAGACCCAGTACTTC
CDR3 protein: CASSFGGTETQYF

clone size: -
CDR3 length: 13
D gene: -
V gene: TRBV7-2
J gene: TRBJ2-3
CDR3 DNA: TGTGCCAGCAGCTTCAGCGAGGCAGATACGCAGTATTTT
CDR3 protein: CASSFSEADTQYF

clone size: -
CDR3 length: 17
D gene: TRBD2
V gene: TRBV10-3
J gene: TRBJ2-1
CDR3 DNA: TGTGCCACCCACCCCTCGAGCAAAGCGGGAGGGTACACGGGGCAGTTCTTC
CDR3 protein: CATHPSSKAGGYTGQFF

clone size: once
CDR3 length: 14
D gene: -
V gene: TRBV4-1
J gene: TRBJ2-7
CDR3 DNA: TGCGCCAGCAGCCAAGGTGACGGAGCCTACGAGCAGTACTTC
CDR3 protein: CASSQGDGAYEQYF

clone size: once
CDR3 length: 11
D gene: TRBD1
V gene: TRBV6-5
J gene: TRBJ1-2
CDR3 DNA: TGTGCCACCAAAGACAGGGATGGCTACACCTTC
CDR3 protein: CATKDRDGYTF

clone size: -
CDR3 length: 16
D gene: TRBD2
V gene: TRBV19
J gene: TRBJ2-4
CDR3 DNA: TGTGCCAGTAGGACGTTAGCGGGATTGGCCAAAAACATTCAGTACTTC
CDR3 protein: CASRTLAGLAKNIQYF